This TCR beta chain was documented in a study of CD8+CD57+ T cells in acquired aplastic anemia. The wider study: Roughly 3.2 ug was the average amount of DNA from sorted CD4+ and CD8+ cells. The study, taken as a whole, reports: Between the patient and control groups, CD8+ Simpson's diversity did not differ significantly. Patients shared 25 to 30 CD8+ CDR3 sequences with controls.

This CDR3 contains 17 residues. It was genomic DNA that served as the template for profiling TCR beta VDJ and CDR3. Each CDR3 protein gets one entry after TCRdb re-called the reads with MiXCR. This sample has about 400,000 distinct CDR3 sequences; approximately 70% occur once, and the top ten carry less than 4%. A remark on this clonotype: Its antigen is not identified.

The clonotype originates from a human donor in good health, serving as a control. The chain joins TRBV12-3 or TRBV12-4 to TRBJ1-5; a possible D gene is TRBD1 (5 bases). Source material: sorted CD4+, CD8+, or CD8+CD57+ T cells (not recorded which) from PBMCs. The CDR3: CASGMAFGGGGNQPQHF. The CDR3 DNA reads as TGTGCTAGTGGAATGGCGTTCGGGGGGGGAGGCAATCAGCCCCAGCATTTT.